The next 7 T cell receptor beta chains were all read from a single sample in a study of T cells in Graves' hyperthyroidism and ophthalmopathy. TCR beta CDR3 regions were amplified from RNA. HTBI primers were used for first-round RT-PCR of the TCR CDR3. TCRdb processed the multiplex PCR reads anew with MiXCR; each CDR3 protein has one entry. In the table there are about 570,000 distinct CDR3 sequences, about 45% of which are singletons. Sequenced sample: peripheral blood or thyroid tissue (not recorded which). These TCRs come from an adult woman with Graves' disease, either hyperthyroidism or ophthalmopathy (not recorded which).

The gene calls are TRBV7-9 and TRBJ1-3; unclear D gene. Germline V gene sequence: CDR1 SEHNR, CDR2 FQNEAQ (reference sequence). This CDR3 region has 16 residues. V gave up 9 bases and J gave up 4 bases, with 22 bases separating them. CDR3 amino acids: CASSDPSLRRGNTIYF. CDR3 nucleotide sequence: TGTGCCAGTAGCGATCCGAGCTTGAGAAGAGGAAACACCATATATTTT.

As for this clonotype: At one end the junction does not follow the germline gene, possibly because of a read error. V is TRBV7-3 and J is TRBJ2-6; D may match TRBD1 or TRBD2 (5 bases each). The CDR3 is made up of 13 amino acids. Germline V gene sequence: CDR1 SGHTA, CDR2 FQGTGA. CDR3 sequence: CASSQGVMNTEAF. Here the CDR3 DNA reads TGTGCCAGCAGCCAGGGAGTAATGAACACTGAAGCTTTC.

A note on this clonotype: Sequence at one end of the junction differs from germline and may be a read error. This chain connects TRBV7-3 to TRBJ2-5; 14 bases map to TRBD2. CDR3 size: 20 residues. The V gene's germline CDR1 is SGHTA and CDR2 FQGTGA. DNA for the CDR3: TGCGCCAGCAGCCAAGGTCTCCCTGGGACTAGCGGGGGAGTGGGGGAGACCCAGTACTTC. Protein sequence: CASSQGLPGTSGGVGETQYF.

This clonotype has a handful of counts. The chain recombines TRBV4-1 with TRBJ1-5; D might be TRBD1 (5 bases). Germline V gene data show CDR1 as MGHRA and CDR2 as YSYEKL. V shed 5 bases and J shed 4 bases, with 24 bases lying between them. The CDR3 runs to 18 residues. The CDR3 spells CASSDVGRTQRNNQPQHF. The CDR3 DNA sequence: TGCGCCAGCAGCGACGTGGGGCGTACCCAGCGCAATAATCAGCCCCAGCATTTT.

Worth noting for this clonotype: It is likely a read error, because the conserved phenylalanine at the end of the CDR3 is missing. The V and J genes are TRBV2 and TRBJ1-1, with 11 bases that match TRBD1. The CDR3 loop spans 18 amino acids. Germline V CDR1 and CDR2: SNHLY, FYNNEI. V was clipped by 7 bases and J by 1 base; unmatched bases: 14. The CDR3 region is CASTVYGGDRGRNTEAFL. CDR3 bases: TGTGCCAGCACAGTTTACGGTGGGGACAGGGGGAGGAACACTGAAGCTTTCCTT.

The rearrangement joins TRBV2 to TRBJ1-2, with D uncertain. Between the trimmed V and J ends, which lost 4 bases and 5 bases, there was a span of 14 bases. CDR1 and CDR2 from the germline V gene are SNHLY and FYNNEI. The length of the CDR3 is 14 residues. CDR3 bases: TGTGCCAGCAGTGCCTATTTGGCGCGTTATGGCTACACCTTC. Residues: CASSAYLARYGYTF. The whole variable domain, filled in from reference TRBV2 and TRBJ1-2, reads EPEVTQTPSHQVTQMGQEVILRCVPISNHLYFYWYRQILGQKVEFLVSFYNNEISEKSEIFDDQFSVERPDGSNFTLKIRSTKLEDSAMYFCASSAYLARYGYTFGSGTRLTVV.

A note on this clonotype: One end of the junction fails to match germline, which may point to a read error. The CDR3 loop is CSIEVGLGGYTF. Written as DNA, the CDR3 is TGCAGCATTGAAGTCGGGCTCGGGGGCTACACCTTC. The J gene is TRBJ1-2, the V gene TRBV29-1; D remains ambiguous. The germline CDR1 and CDR2 sequences are SQVTM and ANQGSEA. This CDR3 comprises 12 residues.